Listed here is a single TCR beta chain. The antigen is undetermined. Looked up from germline, CDR1 is MDHEN and CDR2 is SYDVKM. Trimming removed 3 bases from V and 7 bases from J; junction bases left unmatched: 8. This CDR3 has 14 amino acids. Patients with autoimmune history or systemic immunosuppression were excluded. This entry comes from a study of OX40 agonist ivuxolimab in advanced cancers. Looking at the study overall: Partial responses were recorded for three patients, including one with hepatocellular carcinoma and two with cutaneous melanoma.

The study's findings and limits: Clonal expansion by week 6 occurred in CD4+ and CD8+ blood T cells (at 0.1 to 3.0 mg/kg). Antigens targeted by the expanded peripheral T cells were not determined.

Here immunoSEQ multiplex PCR was the method, and the copy in TCRdb shows in-frame clones only, minus some. In the table there are approximately 61,000 clones, 89% of which are singletons. The source was CD4+ or CD8+ T cells sorted from blood, collected in a trial of the OX40 agonist ivuxolimab. This chain uses TRBV28 with TRBJ1-1; the match to TRBD1 covers 7 bases. The clonotype comes from an adult with an advanced solid tumor such as melanoma, head and neck, liver or kidney cancer. CDR3 in DNA: TGTGCCAGCAGTTTCCACAGGGGAACCGGTGAAGCTTTCTTT. It translates to CASSFHRGTGEAFF.